This T cell receptor (beta chain) was found in a study of cytomegalovirus exposure and HLA in healthy donors. Primers: 60 Vbeta forward and 13 Jbeta reverse. The method was immunoSEQ multiplex PCR; TCRdb's version includes in-frame clones alone and lacks a portion of them. Of about 190,000 clones detected, approximately 81% appear once; the ten largest clones hold about 2.2%. This clone was found a few times. Its specificity is not known. Trimming took 5 bases from V and 3 from J, leaving 14 bases between them. The germline V gene has CDR1 SNHLY and CDR2 FYNNEI. This CDR3 region has 14 residues. General study findings and limits: As immune exposure information, only CMV serostatus was available. The study found most TCR sequences rare, yet found some public TCRs in many donors.

This clonotype originated in a woman aged 25 to 39 in good health and CMV-seronegative. The rearrangement uses TRBV2 and TRBJ2-7; TRBD2 is a possible D gene (6 bases). Source material: PBMCs. This chain's CDR3 is CASSSGVTIYEQYF. The DNA for the CDR3 is TGTGCCAGCAGTTCGGGGGTCACGATCTACGAGCAGTACTTC. Complete variable domain (other parts from reference TRBV2 and TRBJ2-7): EPEVTQTPSHQVTQMGQEVILRCVPISNHLYFYWYRQILGQKVEFLVSFYNNEISEKSEIFDDQFSVERPDGSNFTLKIRSTKLEDSAMYFCASSSGVTIYEQYFGPGTRLTVT.